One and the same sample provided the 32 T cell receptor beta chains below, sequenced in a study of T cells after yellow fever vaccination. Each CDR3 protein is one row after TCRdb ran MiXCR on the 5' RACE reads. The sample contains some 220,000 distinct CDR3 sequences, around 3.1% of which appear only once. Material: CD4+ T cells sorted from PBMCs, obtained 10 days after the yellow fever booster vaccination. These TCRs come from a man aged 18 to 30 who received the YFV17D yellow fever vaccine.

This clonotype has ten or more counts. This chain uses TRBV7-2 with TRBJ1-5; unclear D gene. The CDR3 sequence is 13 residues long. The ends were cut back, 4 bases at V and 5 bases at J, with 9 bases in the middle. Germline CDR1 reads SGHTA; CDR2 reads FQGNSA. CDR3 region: CASSSGVDQPQHF. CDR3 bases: TGTGCCAGCAGCTCTGGGGTCGATCAGCCCCAGCATTTT.

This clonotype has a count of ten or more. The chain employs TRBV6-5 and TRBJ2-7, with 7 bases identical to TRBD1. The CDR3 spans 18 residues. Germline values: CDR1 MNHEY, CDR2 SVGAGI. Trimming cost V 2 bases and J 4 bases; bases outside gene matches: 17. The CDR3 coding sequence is TGTGCCAGCAGTTACGGCGGAATTTCGCCGGGACAGAGATACGAGCAGTACTTC. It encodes CASSYGGISPGQRYEQYF.

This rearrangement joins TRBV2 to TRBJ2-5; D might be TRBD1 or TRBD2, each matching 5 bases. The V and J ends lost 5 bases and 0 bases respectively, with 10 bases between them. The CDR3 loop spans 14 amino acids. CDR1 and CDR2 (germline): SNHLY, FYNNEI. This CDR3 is CASSPGTYQETQYF. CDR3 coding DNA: TGTGCCAGCAGTCCCGGGACGTACCAAGAGACCCAGTACTTC. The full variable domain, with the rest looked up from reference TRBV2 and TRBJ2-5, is EPEVTQTPSHQVTQMGQEVILRCVPISNHLYFYWYRQILGQKVEFLVSFYNNEISEKSEIFDDQFSVERPDGSNFTLKIRSTKLEDSAMYFCASSPGTYQETQYFGPGTRLLVL.

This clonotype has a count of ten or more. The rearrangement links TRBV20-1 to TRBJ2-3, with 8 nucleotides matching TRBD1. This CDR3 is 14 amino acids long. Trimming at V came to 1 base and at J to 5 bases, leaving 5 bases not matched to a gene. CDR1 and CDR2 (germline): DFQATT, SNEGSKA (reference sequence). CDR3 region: CSARARGRRDTQYF. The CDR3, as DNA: TGCAGTGCTAGAGCCAGGGGGCGGCGAGATACGCAGTATTTT.

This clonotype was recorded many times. CDR3 protein: CASSLTAVGGTEAFF. Written as DNA, the CDR3 is TGTGCCAGCAGCTTAACGGCGGTAGGAGGAACTGAAGCTTTCTTT. The chain links TRBV7-3 to TRBJ1-1; unclear D gene. The V gene's germline CDR1 is SGHTA and CDR2 FQGTGA. This CDR3 region has 15 residues. Trimming cost V 0 bases and J 5 bases, with 13 bases left between them.

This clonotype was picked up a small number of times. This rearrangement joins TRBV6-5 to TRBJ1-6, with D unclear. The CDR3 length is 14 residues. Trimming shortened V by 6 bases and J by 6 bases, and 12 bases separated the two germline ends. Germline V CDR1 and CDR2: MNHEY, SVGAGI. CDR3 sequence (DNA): TGTGCCAGCAGCCTCGGACGCATTAATTCACCCCTCCACTTT. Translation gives CASSLGRINSPLHF.

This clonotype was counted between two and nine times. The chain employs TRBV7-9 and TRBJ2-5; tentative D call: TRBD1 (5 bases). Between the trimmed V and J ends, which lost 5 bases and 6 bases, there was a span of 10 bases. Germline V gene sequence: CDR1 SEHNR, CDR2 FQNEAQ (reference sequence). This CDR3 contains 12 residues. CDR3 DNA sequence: TGTGCCAGCAGCCCCCAGGGTCAGACCCAGTACTTC. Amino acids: CASSPQGQTQYF.

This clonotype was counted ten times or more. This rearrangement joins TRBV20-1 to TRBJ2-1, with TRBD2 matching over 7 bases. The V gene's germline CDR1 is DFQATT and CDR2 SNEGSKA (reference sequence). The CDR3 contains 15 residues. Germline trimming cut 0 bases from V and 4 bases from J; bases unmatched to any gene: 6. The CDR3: CSARDPSGAYNEQFF. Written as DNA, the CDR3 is TGCAGTGCTAGAGATCCCAGCGGGGCGTACAATGAGCAGTTCTTC.

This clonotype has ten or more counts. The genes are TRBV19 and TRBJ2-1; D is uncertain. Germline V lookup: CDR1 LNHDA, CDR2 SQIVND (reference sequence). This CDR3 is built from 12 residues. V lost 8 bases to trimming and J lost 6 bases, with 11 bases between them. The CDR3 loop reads CASRPAGNEQFF. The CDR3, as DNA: TGTGCCAGTCGGCCAGCCGGCAATGAGCAGTTCTTC.

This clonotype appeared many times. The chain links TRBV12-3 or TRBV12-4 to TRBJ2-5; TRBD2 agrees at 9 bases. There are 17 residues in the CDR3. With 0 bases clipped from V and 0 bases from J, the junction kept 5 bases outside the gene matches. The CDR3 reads CASSLAQRGDNQETQYF. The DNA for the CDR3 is TGTGCCAGCAGTTTAGCCCAGCGGGGGGACAACCAAGAGACCCAGTACTTC.

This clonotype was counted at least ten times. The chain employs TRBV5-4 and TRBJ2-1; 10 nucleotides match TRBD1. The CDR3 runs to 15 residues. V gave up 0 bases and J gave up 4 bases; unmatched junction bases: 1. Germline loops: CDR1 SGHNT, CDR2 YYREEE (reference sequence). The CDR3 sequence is CASSLEGQGYNEQFF. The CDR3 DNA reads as TGTGCCAGCAGCTTGGAGGGACAGGGGTACAATGAGCAGTTCTTC.

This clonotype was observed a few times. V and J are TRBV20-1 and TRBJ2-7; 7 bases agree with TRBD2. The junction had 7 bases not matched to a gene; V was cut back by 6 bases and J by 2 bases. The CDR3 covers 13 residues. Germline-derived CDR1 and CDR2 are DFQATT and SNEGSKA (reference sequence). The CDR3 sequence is CSAPRGGAYEQYF. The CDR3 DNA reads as TGCAGTGCCCCTAGGGGAGGGGCCTACGAGCAGTACTTC.

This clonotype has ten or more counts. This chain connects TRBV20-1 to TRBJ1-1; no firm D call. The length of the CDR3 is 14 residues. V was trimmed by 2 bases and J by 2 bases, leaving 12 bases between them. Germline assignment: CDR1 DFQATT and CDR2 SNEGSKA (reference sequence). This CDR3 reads CSARMTAVNTEAFF. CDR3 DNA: TGCAGTGCTAGAATGACGGCGGTCAACACTGAAGCTTTCTTT.

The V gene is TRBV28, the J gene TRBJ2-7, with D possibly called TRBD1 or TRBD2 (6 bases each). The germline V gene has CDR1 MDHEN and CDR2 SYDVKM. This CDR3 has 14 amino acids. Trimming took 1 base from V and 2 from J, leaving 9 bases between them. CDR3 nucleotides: TGTGCCAGCAGTTTATTGGAGGGGGCCTACGAGCAGTACGTC. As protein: CASSLLEGAYEQYV.

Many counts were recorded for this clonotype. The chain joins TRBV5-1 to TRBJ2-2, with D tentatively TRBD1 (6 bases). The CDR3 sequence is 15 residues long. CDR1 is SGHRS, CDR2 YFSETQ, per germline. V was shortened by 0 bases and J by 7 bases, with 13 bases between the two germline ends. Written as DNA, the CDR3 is TGCGCCAGCAGCTTGGCGGCAGAGGGGGACGGGGAGCTGTTTTTT. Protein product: CASSLAAEGDGELFF.

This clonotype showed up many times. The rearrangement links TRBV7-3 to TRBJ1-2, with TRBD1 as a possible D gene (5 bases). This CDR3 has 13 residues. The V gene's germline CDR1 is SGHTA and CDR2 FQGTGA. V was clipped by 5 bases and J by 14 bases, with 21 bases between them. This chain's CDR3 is CASSPQGEAALTF. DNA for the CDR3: TGTGCCAGCAGCCCGCAGGGCGAGGCCGCATTAACCTTC.

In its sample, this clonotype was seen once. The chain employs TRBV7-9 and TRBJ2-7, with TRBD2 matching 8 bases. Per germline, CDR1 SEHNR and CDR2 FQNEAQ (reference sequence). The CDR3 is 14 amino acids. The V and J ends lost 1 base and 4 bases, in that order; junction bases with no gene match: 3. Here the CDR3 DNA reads TGTGCCAGCAGCTTAGATCTAGCGGGTTACGAGCAGTACTTC. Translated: CASSLDLAGYEQYF.

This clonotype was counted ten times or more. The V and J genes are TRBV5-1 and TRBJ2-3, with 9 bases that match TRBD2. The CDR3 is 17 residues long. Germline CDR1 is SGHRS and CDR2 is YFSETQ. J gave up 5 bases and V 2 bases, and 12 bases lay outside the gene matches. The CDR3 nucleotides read TGCGCCAGCAGCTTATTCGGGACTAGCATGATGGGAGATACGCAGTATTTT. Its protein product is CASSLFGTSMMGDTQYF.

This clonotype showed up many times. The CDR3 reads CASSPPSTVLGGYTF. Here the CDR3 DNA reads TGTGCCAGCAGCCCACCCTCGACAGTTCTAGGTGGCTACACCTTC. V is TRBV7-2 and J is TRBJ1-2; D is possibly TRBD1 (5 bases). CDR3 length equals 15 residues. V was clipped by 5 bases and J by 7 bases, with 20 bases between them. Germline CDR1 is SGHTA and CDR2 is FQGNSA.

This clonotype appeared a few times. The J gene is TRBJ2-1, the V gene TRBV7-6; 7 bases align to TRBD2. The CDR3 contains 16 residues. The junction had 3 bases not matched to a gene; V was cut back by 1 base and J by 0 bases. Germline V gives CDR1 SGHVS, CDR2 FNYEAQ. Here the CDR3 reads CASSLESGGSYNEQFF. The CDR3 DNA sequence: TGTGCCAGCAGCTTAGAATCGGGGGGCTCCTACAATGAGCAGTTCTTC.

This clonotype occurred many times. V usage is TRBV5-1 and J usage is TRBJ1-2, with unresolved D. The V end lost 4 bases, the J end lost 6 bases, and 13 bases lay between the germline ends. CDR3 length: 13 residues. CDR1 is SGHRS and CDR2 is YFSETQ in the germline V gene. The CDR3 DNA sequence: TGCGCCAGCAGCCGAGGAGTTGACGATGGCTACACCTTC. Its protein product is CASSRGVDDGYTF.

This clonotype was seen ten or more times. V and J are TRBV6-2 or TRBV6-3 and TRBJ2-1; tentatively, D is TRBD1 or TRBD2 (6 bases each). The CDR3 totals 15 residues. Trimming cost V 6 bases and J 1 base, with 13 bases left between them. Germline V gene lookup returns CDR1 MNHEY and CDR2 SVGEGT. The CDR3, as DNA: TGTGCCAGCAGGACGGGGGCGGTATCCTACAATGAGCAGTTCTTC. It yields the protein CASRTGAVSYNEQFF.

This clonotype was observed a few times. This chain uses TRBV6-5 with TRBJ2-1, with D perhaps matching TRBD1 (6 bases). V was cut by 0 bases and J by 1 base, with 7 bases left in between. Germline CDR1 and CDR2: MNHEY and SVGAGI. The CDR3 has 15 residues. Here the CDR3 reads CASSYSGQSYNEQFF. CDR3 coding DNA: TGTGCCAGCAGTTACTCGGGACAATCCTACAATGAGCAGTTCTTC.

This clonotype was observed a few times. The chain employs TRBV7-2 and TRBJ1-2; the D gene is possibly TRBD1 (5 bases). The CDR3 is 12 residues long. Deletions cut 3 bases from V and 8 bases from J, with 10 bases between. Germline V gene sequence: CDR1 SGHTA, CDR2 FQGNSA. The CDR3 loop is CASSLGPRGYTF. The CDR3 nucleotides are TGTGCCAGCAGCTTGGGGCCACGGGGCTACACCTTC.

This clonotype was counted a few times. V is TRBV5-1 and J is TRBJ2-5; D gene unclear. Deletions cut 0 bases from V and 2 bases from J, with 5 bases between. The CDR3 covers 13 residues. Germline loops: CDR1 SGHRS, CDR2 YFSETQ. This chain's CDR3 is CASSLALQETQYF. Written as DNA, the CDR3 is TGCGCCAGCAGCTTGGCCCTTCAAGAGACCCAGTACTTC.

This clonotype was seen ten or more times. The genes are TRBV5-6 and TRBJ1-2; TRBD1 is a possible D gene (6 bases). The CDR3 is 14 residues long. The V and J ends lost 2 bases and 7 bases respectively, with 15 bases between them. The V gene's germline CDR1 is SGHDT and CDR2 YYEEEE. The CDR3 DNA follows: TGTGCCAGCAGCTTTTCACAGGGCCTTTTTGGCTACACCTTC. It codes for CASSFSQGLFGYTF.

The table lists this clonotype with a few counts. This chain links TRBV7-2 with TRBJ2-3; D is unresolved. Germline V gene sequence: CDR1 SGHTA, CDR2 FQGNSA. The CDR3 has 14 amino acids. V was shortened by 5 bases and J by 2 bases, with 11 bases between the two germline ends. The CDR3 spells CASSASGFTDTQYF. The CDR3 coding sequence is TGTGCCAGCAGCGCCAGTGGGTTCACAGATACGCAGTATTTT.

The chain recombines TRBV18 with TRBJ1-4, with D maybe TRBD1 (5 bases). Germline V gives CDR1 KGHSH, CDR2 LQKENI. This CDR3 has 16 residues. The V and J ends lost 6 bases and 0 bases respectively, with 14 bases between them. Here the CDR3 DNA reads TGTGCCAGCTCCCAAATGGGGGGTGCAACTAATGAAAAACTGTTTTTT. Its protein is CASSQMGGATNEKLFF.

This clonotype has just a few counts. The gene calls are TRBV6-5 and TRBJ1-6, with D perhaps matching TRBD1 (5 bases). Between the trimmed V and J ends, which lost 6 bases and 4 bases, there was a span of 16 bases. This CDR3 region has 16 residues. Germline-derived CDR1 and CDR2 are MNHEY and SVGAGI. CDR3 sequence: CASRLQRRVYNSPLHF. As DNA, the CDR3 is TGTGCCAGCAGACTGCAGCGCAGGGTTTATAATTCACCCCTCCACTTT.

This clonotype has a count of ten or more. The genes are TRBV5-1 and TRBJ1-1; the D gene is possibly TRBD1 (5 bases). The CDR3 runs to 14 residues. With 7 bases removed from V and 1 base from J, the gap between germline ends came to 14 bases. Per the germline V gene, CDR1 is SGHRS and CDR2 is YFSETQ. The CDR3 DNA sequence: TGCGCCAGCGGAAAAACAGGACAGAACACTGAAGCTTTCTTT. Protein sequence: CASGKTGQNTEAFF.

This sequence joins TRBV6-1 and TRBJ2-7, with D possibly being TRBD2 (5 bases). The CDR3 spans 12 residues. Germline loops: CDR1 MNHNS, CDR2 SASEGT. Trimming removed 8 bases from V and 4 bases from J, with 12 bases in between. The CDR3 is CASRTEGYEQYF. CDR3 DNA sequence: TGTGCCAGCCGTACTGAGGGTTACGAGCAGTACTTC.

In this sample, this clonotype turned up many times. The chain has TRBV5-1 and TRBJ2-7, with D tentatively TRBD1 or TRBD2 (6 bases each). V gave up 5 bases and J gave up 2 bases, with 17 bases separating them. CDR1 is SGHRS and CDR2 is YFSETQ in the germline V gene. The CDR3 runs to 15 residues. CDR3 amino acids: CASSWGAGEAYEQYV. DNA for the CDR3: TGCGCCAGCAGTTGGGGGGCAGGGGAGGCCTACGAGCAGTACGTC.